Following are 29 T cell receptor beta chains from one sample sequenced in a study of response to subunit inactivated influenza vaccine. TCRdb reprocessed the RT-PCR reads via MiXCR and lists one record per CDR3 protein. The data contain more than 700,000 distinct CDR3 sequences, over 20% of them singletons. This specimen consisted of PBMCs from blood, obtained around 5 days after vaccination. These receptors came from a man in his fifties or sixties who received an inactivated influenza vaccine.

V gene TRBV20-1 combines with J gene TRBJ2-1; the match to TRBD2 covers 10 bases. Germline CDR1 reads DFQATT; CDR2 reads SNEGSKA (reference sequence). V dropped 3 bases and J dropped 5; count of bases not matched to a gene: 7. The CDR3 contains 15 residues. The CDR3 region has the DNA TGCAGTGCTAGCGACCCAGCGGGAGGGAACAATGAGCAGTTCTTC. Protein sequence: CSASDPAGGNNEQFF.

Here the CDR3 DNA reads TGCAGCGGTACAGATACGCAGTATTTT. Translation: CSGTDTQYF. The chain has TRBV29-1 and TRBJ2-3, with D unresolved. V gave up 7 bases and J gave up 3 bases, with 2 bases separating them. Germline V CDR1 and CDR2: SQVTM, ANQGSEA. The CDR3 spans 9 residues.

J is TRBJ2-5 and V is TRBV10-3, with D unresolved. CDR3 length equals 14 residues. The germline CDR1 and CDR2 sequences are ENHRY and SYGVKD. V dropped 3 bases and J dropped 4 bases, with 12 bases sitting between them. CDR3 coding DNA: TGTGCCATCAGTGAATGGGTGACGGGAGAGACCCAGTACTTC. As protein: CAISEWVTGETQYF.

This clonotype showed up just a few times. The V gene is TRBV20-1, the J gene TRBJ1-1; 7 bases are shared with TRBD1. The germline V gene has CDR1 DFQATT and CDR2 SNEGSKA (reference sequence). The CDR3 is 14 residues long. V trimming: 6 bases; J trimming: 8 bases; junction bases outside the gene matches: 15. CDR3 nucleotide sequence: TGCAGTGCCCCGGCCAGGGGGGTTAGGGGCGAAGCTTTCTTT. Translated, it gives CSAPARGVRGEAFF.

This clonotype was observed once. The chain employs TRBV7-9 and TRBJ1-2; D is unresolved. The CDR3 has 12 amino acids. Trimming shortened V by 1 base and J by 7 bases, and 7 bases separated the two germline ends. Looked up from germline, CDR1 is SEHNR and CDR2 is FQNEAQ (reference sequence). CDR3 nucleotide sequence: TGTGCCAGCAGCTTAGGATTTGGTGGCTACACCTTC. This sequence encodes CASSLGFGGYTF. Looking up the rest from reference TRBV7-9 and TRBJ1-2 gives the full variable domain: DTGVSQNPRHKITKRGQNVTFRCDPISEHNRLYWYRQTLGQGPEFLTYFQNEAQLEKSRLLSDRFSAERPKGSFSTLEIQRTEQGDSAMYLCASSLGFGGYTFGSGTRLTVV.

This clonotype was picked up a small number of times. The V gene is TRBV7-2, the J gene TRBJ2-3; maybe TRBD2 (5 bases). Germline CDR1 reads SGHTA; CDR2 reads FQGNSA. V was clipped by 6 bases and J by 7 bases, with 14 bases between them. This CDR3 comprises 13 residues. As DNA, the CDR3 is TGTGCCAGCAGTTATCCTCCCGGGAATACGCAGTATTTT. Translating it yields CASSYPPGNTQYF.

There are a few counts of this clonotype. The chain is built from TRBV20-1 and TRBJ2-2; 10 nucleotides agree with TRBD1. Germline values: CDR1 DFQATT, CDR2 SNEGSKA (reference sequence). J lost 3 bases, V lost 6 bases, and 4 bases had no gene match. The CDR3 totals 14 residues. CDR3 in amino acids: CSAPGTGDTGELFF. Here the CDR3 DNA reads TGCAGTGCGCCCGGGACAGGGGACACCGGGGAGCTGTTTTTT.

The chain joins TRBV7-6 to TRBJ2-1; 8 positions match TRBD1. Germline trimming cut 4 bases from V and 4 bases from J; bases unmatched to any gene: 9. The CDR3 is 16 amino acids. CDR1 and CDR2 (germline): SGHVS, FNYEAQ. The CDR3: CASSSMPGQVYNEQFF. For the CDR3, the DNA is TGTGCCAGCAGCTCGATGCCGGGACAGGTTTACAATGAGCAGTTCTTC.

In this sample, this clonotype turned up many times. V and J are TRBV29-1 and TRBJ1-2; tentatively, D is TRBD1 (5 bases). In germline, CDR1 is SQVTM, CDR2 ANQGSEA. The V end lost 7 bases, the J end lost 0 bases, and 6 bases lay between the germline ends. CDR3 length equals 11 residues. As DNA, the CDR3 is TGCAGCGCGACAGCTAACTATGGCTACACCTTC. Amino acids: CSATANYGYTF.

This clonotype turned up a few times. The chain is built from TRBV28 and TRBJ2-1; a possible D gene is TRBD1 (7 bases). The CDR3 is 19 amino acids. In germline, CDR1 is MDHEN, CDR2 SYDVKM. V gave up 5 bases and J gave up 4 bases, with 27 bases separating them. CDR3 bases: TGTGCCAGCAGTCTCGGACGGGCTGGCGGGACAGTGCTTTACAATGAGCAGTTCTTC. Translating gives CASSLGRAGGTVLYNEQFF.

CDR3 DNA: TGCGCCAGCAGGACTAGCGGGACTAATACGCAGTATTTT. This encodes CASRTSGTNTQYF. J is TRBJ2-3 and V is TRBV5-1; TRBD2 aligns across 11 bases. Trimming took 5 bases from V and 7 from J; bases not matched to a gene: 3. CDR1 SGHRS and CDR2 YFSETQ come from the germline V gene. The CDR3 covers 13 residues.

This chain links TRBV29-1 with TRBJ1-1; tentatively, D is TRBD1 (6 bases). The CDR3 totals 14 residues. Trimming took off 7 bases at V and 1 base at J, with 16 bases between the two ends. The germline CDR1 and CDR2 sequences are SQVTM and ANQGSEA. As DNA, the CDR3 is TGCAGCGCGACAGGCACGGGGGGGAACACTGAAGCTTTCTTT. It yields the protein CSATGTGGNTEAFF.

The chain employs TRBV7-2 and TRBJ1-2; tentative D call: TRBD1 (6 bases). The CDR3 has 15 residues. Germline-derived CDR1 and CDR2 are SGHTA and FQGNSA. The germline V and J ends were trimmed by 2 bases and 2 bases, with 12 bases remaining between them. CDR3 sequence reads: CASSLSTGPNYGYTF. The CDR3 DNA reads TGTGCCAGCAGCTTATCTACAGGGCCAAACTATGGCTACACCTTC.

The chain carries TRBV29-1 and TRBJ2-2, with D possibly TRBD1 on 5 matching bases. Germline CDR1 and CDR2: SQVTM and ANQGSEA. The CDR3 has 16 residues. Deletions cut 7 bases from V and 1 base from J, with 19 bases between. The DNA for the CDR3 is TGCAGCGCCATTGCTTCGTTCGACAGGAACACCGGGGAGCTGTTTTTT. Encoded protein: CSAIASFDRNTGELFF.

This clonotype has a count of ten or more. The V and J genes are TRBV4-3 and TRBJ2-7; 8 nucleotides match TRBD2. Germline V gene sequence: CDR1 LGHNA, CDR2 YSLEER. V was pared by 1 base and J by 3 bases, with 8 bases of the junction left unmatched. This CDR3 spans 16 amino acids. Here the CDR3 DNA reads TGCGCCAGCAGCCAAGCGGGGGGGAAAGGGATCTACGAGCAGTACTTC. This gives the protein CASSQAGGKGIYEQYF.

This clonotype was seen more than once but under ten times. This chain connects TRBV6-5 to TRBJ1-5, with D perhaps TRBD1 (6 bases). This CDR3 is built from 12 residues. Germline loops: CDR1 MNHEY, CDR2 SVGAGI. Trimming shortened V by 5 bases and J by 9 bases, and 11 bases separated the two germline ends. The CDR3 nucleotides read TGTGCCAGCAGTCAAAGCAGGGGGCCCCAGCATTTT. This encodes CASSQSRGPQHF.

The chain employs TRBV7-8 and TRBJ1-2; 12 positions agree with TRBD1. Per germline, CDR1 SGHVS and CDR2 FQNEAQ. Trimming removed 5 bases from V and 0 bases from J; junction bases left unmatched: 7. This CDR3 contains 17 residues. CDR3: CASSPGTGGAPNYGYTF. The CDR3 region has the DNA TGTGCCAGCAGCCCTGGGACAGGGGGCGCACCTAACTATGGCTACACCTTC. Using reference TRBV7-8 and TRBJ1-2 for the parts outside the CDR3, the full variable domain is GAGVSQSPRYKVAKRGQDVALRCDPISGHVSLFWYQQALGQGPEFLTYFQNEAQLDKSGLPSDRFFAERPEGSVSTLKIQRTQQEDSAVYLCASSPGTGGAPNYGYTFGSGTRLTVV.

The V and J genes are TRBV10-3 and TRBJ2-2; no definite D call. The V and J ends lost 1 base and 0 bases respectively, with 9 bases between them. Germline CDR1 reads ENHRY; CDR2 reads SYGVKD. The CDR3 length is 16 residues. CDR3: CAISELVTANTGELFF. The CDR3, as DNA: TGTGCCATCAGTGAGTTGGTAACAGCGAACACCGGGGAGCTGTTTTTT.

This chain joins TRBV7-9 and TRBJ2-1; TRBD2 is a possible D gene (5 bases). The CDR3 runs to 15 residues. Germline V gene data show CDR1 as SEHNR and CDR2 as FQNEAQ (reference sequence). Trimming stripped 2 bases from V and 5 bases from J, with 13 bases between. CDR3 nucleotide sequence: TGTGCCAGCAGCTTATACCGGGATCTTCACAATGAGCAGTTCTTC. Residues: CASSLYRDLHNEQFF.

This clonotype was seen a handful of times. The chain couples TRBV12-3 or TRBV12-4 to TRBJ2-7; maybe TRBD1 (6 bases). The CDR3 extends over 14 amino acids. V was pared by 7 bases and J by 1 base, with 14 bases between. The CDR3 reads CASTRTAQSYEQYF. CDR3 nucleotides: TGTGCCAGCACCCGGACAGCCCAATCCTACGAGCAGTACTTC.

This clonotype was counted a few times. The V and J genes are TRBV12-3 or TRBV12-4 and TRBJ1-1; a possible D gene is TRBD1 (6 bases). CDR3 length: 13 amino acids. V was clipped by 10 bases and J by 5 bases, with 17 bases between them. The CDR3 nucleotides are TGTGCCACCCTACCGGGGGCTTTTACTGAAGCTTTCTTT. Translation: CATLPGAFTEAFF.

This clonotype was counted a few times. This chain links TRBV9 with TRBJ2-1; 8 positions match TRBD1. Germline V gene data show CDR1 as SGDLS and CDR2 as YYNGEE. The CDR3 extends over 16 amino acids. Germline trimming cut 4 bases from V and 6 bases from J; bases unmatched to any gene: 12. The DNA for the CDR3 is TGTGCCAGCAGCCCACTGGGGACAGGTAATGCCAATGAGCAGTTCTTC. The encoded protein is CASSPLGTGNANEQFF.

The rearrangement uses TRBV12-3 or TRBV12-4 and TRBJ2-1; D is possibly TRBD1 (5 bases). The V and J ends lost 6 bases and 8 bases respectively, with 20 bases between them. The CDR3 loop spans 15 amino acids. CDR3 nucleotide sequence: TGTGCCAGCAGAAAAAACCCGCAGGGTTTCGATGAGCAGTTCTTC. It translates to CASRKNPQGFDEQFF.

The chain combines TRBV7-8 with TRBJ1-3, with 8 bases matching TRBD1. From germline, CDR1 is SGHVS and CDR2 FQNEAQ. This CDR3 has 15 amino acids. The V gene end was trimmed by 1 base and the J gene end by 6 bases; junction bases not matched to a gene: 5. In nucleotides, the CDR3 is TGTGCCAGCAGCTTAGATGGGACAGGCATAAACACCATATATTTT. Translated: CASSLDGTGINTIYF.

The sample holds one count of this clonotype. The rearrangement uses TRBV15 and TRBJ2-1, with 7 bases aligning to TRBD1. The germline CDR1 and CDR2 sequences are LNHNV and YYDKDF (reference sequence). This CDR3 is 13 amino acids long. V trimming: 0 bases; J trimming: 8 bases; junction bases outside the gene matches: 1. The CDR3 loop is CATSRDQGDEQFF. In nucleotides, the CDR3 is TGTGCCACCAGCAGAGATCAGGGGGATGAGCAGTTCTTC.

The rearrangement links TRBV4-1 to TRBJ1-2, with D unclear. Germline CDR1 reads MGHRA; CDR2 reads YSYEKL. The CDR3 sequence is 13 residues long. With 1 base removed from V and 11 bases from J, the gap between germline ends came to 14 bases. CDR3 loop: CASSQAWTSAYTF. As DNA, the CDR3 is TGCGCCAGCAGCCAAGCCTGGACCTCGGCGTACACCTTC.

The gene calls are TRBV29-1 and TRBJ2-7; tentatively, D is TRBD2 (5 bases). V gave up 6 bases and J gave up 3 bases, with 9 bases separating them. Per germline, CDR1 SQVTM and CDR2 ANQGSEA. The CDR3 is 11 amino acids. CDR3 residues: CSVAGVYEQYF. The CDR3 DNA follows: TGCAGCGTGGCCGGGGTCTACGAGCAGTACTTC.

This clonotype was seen at least ten times. V is TRBV27 and J is TRBJ2-7; 8 bases map to TRBD2. The CDR3 runs 15 residues. Germline V CDR1 and CDR2: MNHEY, SMNVEV (reference sequence). The V segment lost 3 bases and the J segment 2 bases; nucleotides outside the gene matches: 6. The CDR3 coding sequence is TGTGCCAGCAGTTTCGGGACTAGGCCTCCCTACGAGCAGTACTTC. Translated, it gives CASSFGTRPPYEQYF.

The chain has TRBV6-1 and TRBJ2-1, with a tentative D call TRBD1 (5 bases). CDR3 size: 19 residues. Germline loops: CDR1 MNHNS, CDR2 SASEGT. The germline V and J ends were trimmed by 6 bases and 0 bases, with 24 bases remaining between them. DNA of the CDR3: TGTGCCAGCAGGTCCCTAAAGCGCAGGGTAAATAGCTCCTACAATGAGCAGTTCTTC. It specifies CASRSLKRRVNSSYNEQFF.